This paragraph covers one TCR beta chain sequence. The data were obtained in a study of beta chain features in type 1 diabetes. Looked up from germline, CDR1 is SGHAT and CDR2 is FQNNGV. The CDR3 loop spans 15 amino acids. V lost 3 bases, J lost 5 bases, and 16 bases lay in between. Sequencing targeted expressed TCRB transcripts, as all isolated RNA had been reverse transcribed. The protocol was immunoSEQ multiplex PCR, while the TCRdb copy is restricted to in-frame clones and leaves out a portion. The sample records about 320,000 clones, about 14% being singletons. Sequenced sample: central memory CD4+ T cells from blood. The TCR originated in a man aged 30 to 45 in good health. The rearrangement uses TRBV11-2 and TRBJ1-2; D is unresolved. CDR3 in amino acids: CASSFGSGKTYGYTF. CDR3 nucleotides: TGTGCCAGCAGCTTTGGATCGGGGAAAACTTATGGCTACACCTTC. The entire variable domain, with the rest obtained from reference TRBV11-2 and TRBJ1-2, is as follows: EAGVAQSPRYKIIEKRQSVAFWCNPISGHATLYWYQQILGQGPKLLIQFQNNGVVDDSQLPKDRFSAERLKGVDSTLKIQPAKLEDSAVYLCASSFGSGKTYGYTFGSGTRLTVV.